The clone carrying this T cell receptor (beta chain) was seen a single time. Its antigen remains unidentified. A read error may account for a junction end that differs from germline. The record originates from a study of tumor and adjacent non-tumor tissue in lung cancer. Study information: The cohort had 12 adenocarcinoma, a couple of squamous cell and 1 small cell patients. Broader study findings: Patients with more diverse tumor TCRs had worse survival.

No cell sorting was done before RNA was extracted from the tissue. CDR3 size: 13 residues. Germline CDR1 and CDR2: GTSNPN and SVGIG (reference sequence). The library came from three nested PCR rounds adapted from ARM-PCR protocols. MiXCR was run by TCRdb on the multiplex PCR reads, yielding one entry per CDR3 protein. The data hold about 66,000 distinct CDR3 sequences, with 73% observed a single time. The receptor comes from a man aged 55 to 70 with non-small cell lung cancer. This sequence joins TRBV30 and TRBJ1-1; D not certain. What was sequenced was lung tumor tissue. The chain's CDR3 is CAWRLGGSTGAFF. The CDR3 DNA sequence: TGTGCCTGGAGGTTAGGAGGATCCACTGGAGCTTTCTTT. The full variable domain, rest sourced from reference TRBV30 and TRBJ1-1, is SQTIHQWPATLVQPVGSPLSLECTVEGTSNPNLYWYRQAAGRGLQLLFYSVGIGQISSEVPQNLSASRPQDRQFILSSKKLLLSDSGFYLCAWRLGGSTGAFFGQGTRLTVV.